This T cell receptor beta chain emerged from a study of blood T cell repertoires in COVID-19. At the level of the study: Samples of COVID-19 (acute and convalescent) were obtained from the United States, Italy and Spain. PBMCs, B-cell-depleted T cells, or T cells provided the cDNA or gDNA that made up the material.

From germline, CDR1 is MGHDK and CDR2 SYGVNS. V was shortened by 3 bases and J by 1 base, with 9 bases between the two germline ends. The CDR3 covers 14 residues. Under the authors' procedure: Using reference gene primer amplification, nucleated cell counts were estimated. Here immunoSEQ multiplex PCR was the method, and the copy in TCRdb shows in-frame clones only, minus some. The V and J calls and clone size are taken from that table; D and trimming were inferred from the DNA. The repertoire holds 140,000 to 150,000 clones, with about 89% as singletons. The clonotype originates from a man aged 80 or over with acute or convalescent COVID-19. Sequencing input: peripheral blood. The gene calls are TRBV25-1 and TRBJ1-1; maybe TRBD1 (5 bases). CDR3 bases: TGTGCCAGCAGTGAGGGGGGTTGGAACACTGAAGCTTTCTTT. Translation: CASSEGGWNTEAFF.